The 10 T cell receptor beta chains reported below all come from one sample, sequenced in a study of blood T cell repertoires in COVID-19. Some clones are missing from TCRdb's copy, which holds only in-frame ones; the method was immunoSEQ multiplex PCR. The data contain almost 100,000 clones, about 89% of them seen just once; the ten biggest clones take up over 9%. The specimen was peripheral blood. The source of these receptors is a man between 45 and 60 years old with acute or convalescent COVID-19.

CDR3 region: CASSLRGGSILDNEQFF. The CDR3 DNA sequence: TGCGCCAGCAGCTTGAGGGGCGGGAGCATACTCGACAATGAGCAGTTCTTC. The rearrangement uses TRBV5-1 and TRBJ2-1, with 7 bases that match TRBD2. The CDR3 is 17 amino acids. The V gene end was trimmed by 1 base and the J gene end by 5 bases; junction bases not matched to a gene: 12. Germline V gene data show CDR1 as SGHRS and CDR2 as YFSETQ.

The CDR3 is CASRDRGREDEKLFF. Written as DNA, the CDR3 is TGTGCCAGCAGAGACAGGGGGCGCGAGGATGAAAAACTGTTTTTT. The chain links TRBV19 to TRBJ1-4, with 10 bases that match TRBD1. Germline CDR1 LNHDA, CDR2 SQIVND (reference sequence). V shed 9 bases and J 6 bases; nucleotides not matched to a gene: 10. CDR3 length: 15 amino acids.

V and J are TRBV6-5 and TRBJ1-5, with TRBD1 matching 8 bases. Per the germline V gene, CDR1 is MNHEY and CDR2 is SVGAGI. The CDR3 loop spans 13 amino acids. The trim removed 10 bases at V and 6 bases at J, leaving 8 bases unmatched. The CDR3 nucleotides are TGTGCCATTAGCAGGGGGCTGGTTCAGCCCCAGCATTTT. Translated, it gives CAISRGLVQPQHF.

The chain has TRBV4-1 and TRBJ1-1, with D possibly being TRBD1 (6 bases). V was cut by 4 bases and J by 3 bases, with 9 bases left in between. Germline V gene sequence: CDR1 MGHRA, CDR2 YSYEKL. This CDR3 is 13 amino acids long. Written as DNA, the CDR3 is TGCGCCAGCAGCCCTCACAGGGACACTGAAGCTTTCTTT. Residues: CASSPHRDTEAFF.

The genes are TRBV10-3 and TRBJ2-7; 9 bases line up with TRBD2. From germline, CDR1 is ENHRY and CDR2 SYGVKD. There are 14 residues in the CDR3. J gave up 3 bases and V 6 bases, and 6 bases lay outside the gene matches. The CDR3 loop reads CAIRGLALDYEQYF. In nucleotides, the CDR3 is TGTGCCATCAGGGGACTAGCCTTGGACTACGAGCAGTACTTC.

V gene TRBV6-5 combines with J gene TRBJ1-2; tentative D call: TRBD1 (5 bases). V gave up 0 bases and J gave up 5 bases, with 16 bases separating them. The CDR3 extends over 16 amino acids. Germline CDR1 and CDR2: MNHEY and SVGAGI. The CDR3 nucleotides are TGTGCCAGCAGTTACTCGAGCTCGGACATCCTTTATGGCTACACCTTC. Its protein is CASSYSSSDILYGYTF.

The rearrangement uses TRBV14 and TRBJ2-5, with D perhaps matching TRBD2 (6 bases). Germline V gives CDR1 SGHDN, CDR2 FVKESK. The CDR3 is 13 residues long. Trimming cost V 3 bases and J 7 bases, with 12 bases left between them. CDR3 nucleotides: TGTGCCAGCAGCCAGGGACTCCCATGGACCCAGTACTTC. This translates into CASSQGLPWTQYF. Combining the CDR3 with reference TRBV14 and TRBJ2-5 gives the whole variable domain EAGVTQFPSHSVIEKGQTVTLRCDPISGHDNLYWYRRVMGKEIKFLLHFVKESKQDESGMPNNRFLAERTGGTYSTLKVQPAELEDSGVYFCASSQGLPWTQYFGPGTRLLVL.

This chain uses TRBV24-1 with TRBJ1-5; TRBD1 might be the D (5 bases). V was cut by 6 bases and J by 4 bases, with 12 bases left in between. The CDR3 consists of 14 residues. Germline CDR1 reads KGHDR; CDR2 reads SFDVKD. Here the CDR3 DNA reads TGTGCCACCAGTAAGGCGGGGGGTAATCAGCCCCAGCATTTT. Translating it yields CATSKAGGNQPQHF.

V gene TRBV10-3 combines with J gene TRBJ1-1; D perhaps matches TRBD1 (6 bases). Germline CDR1 reads ENHRY; CDR2 reads SYGVKD. CDR3 length: 11 amino acids. Trimming shortened V by 11 bases and J by 11 bases, and 18 bases separated the two germline ends. CDR3 bases: TGTGCCGCCAGTCGAGGGGGTGTGGCTTTCTTT. This gives the protein CAASRGGVAFF.

DNA of the CDR3: TGTGCCAGCAGCGTATACAATGAGCAGTTCTTC. It yields the protein CASSVYNEQFF. This rearrangement joins TRBV2 to TRBJ2-1; D unclear. Looked up from germline, CDR1 is SNHLY and CDR2 is FYNNEI. V lost 6 bases, J lost 4 bases, and 4 bases lay in between. The CDR3 has 11 amino acids.